This TCR beta chain was identified during a study of blood T cell repertoires in COVID-19. Whole-study context: COVID-19 samples collected from the United States, Italy and Spain covered acute and convalescent phases. PBMCs, B-cell-depleted T cells, or T cells were the source of the cDNA or gDNA that made up the material.

Seattle cases were enrolled at active infection and followed longitudinally. In the original processing: Nucleated cell counts were estimated from reference gene primer amplification. Method: immunoSEQ multiplex PCR; TCRdb's copy keeps in-frame clones and lacks some. Clone size and V and J calls were adopted from that table, with D and trimming inferred from the DNA. The repertoire has approximately 70,000 clones, approximately 93% of them found once; the top ten carry 2.6%. CDR1 and CDR2 from the germline V gene are MNHEY and SVGAGI. Trimming removed 0 bases at V and 6 bases at J, with 10 bases between. This CDR3 spans 14 amino acids.

The source material was peripheral blood. The V gene is TRBV6-5, the J gene TRBJ2-3, with a weak D call TRBD1 (5 bases). The TCR was taken from a man aged 50-59 years with COVID-19, enrolled during active disease. The CDR3 region has the DNA TGTGCCAGCAGTTACTCTGGGGCAACCGATACGCAGTATTTT. Protein sequence: CASSYSGATDTQYF.